These 5 T cell receptor beta chains came from one sample sequenced in a study of CD4 and CD8 cells across lung adenocarcinoma regions. Each CDR3 protein gets one entry after TCRdb re-called the PCR reads with MiXCR. The sample records around 20,000 distinct CDR3 sequences, around 50% being singletons. Sequenced: CD8+ T cells from the center of a lung tumor. The source of these receptors is a female donor with lung adenocarcinoma. The CD4 and CD8 labels of this study may be unreliable.

This clonotype was recorded at least ten times. This chain uses TRBV5-4 with TRBJ2-1; TRBD2 matches 9 bases. CDR1 is SGHNT, CDR2 YYREEE, per germline (reference sequence). The J segment lost 9 bases and the V segment lost 3 bases, leaving 13 bases of the junction unmatched. The CDR3 covers 16 residues. The CDR3 here is CASSSPPSGLASEQFF. The CDR3 coding sequence is TGTGCCAGCAGCTCACCCCCCTCTGGACTAGCGTCTGAGCAGTTCTTC.

This CDR3 is CASSSEIGSYNEQFF. CDR3 nucleotide sequence: TGTGCCAGCAGTTCAGAAATAGGATCCTACAATGAGCAGTTCTTC. The chain combines TRBV6-5 with TRBJ2-3; no firm D call. The DNA matches TRBJ2-1 better at its end, which makes the J call doubtful. Germline lookup yields CDR1 MNHEY and CDR2 SVGAGI. The CDR3 has 15 amino acids.

Of note for this clonotype: One end of the junction varies from germline; a read error may be responsible. V usage is TRBV11-2 and J usage is TRBJ2-3; TRBD2 is a possible D gene (6 bases). This CDR3 comprises 16 residues. In germline, CDR1 is SGHAT, CDR2 FQNNGV. The CDR3 nucleotides are TGTGCCAGCGGGTCCGGGGGTACCCTTGGGGGAGATACGCAGTACTTT. Translating it yields CASGSGGTLGGDTQYF.

The gene calls are TRBV10-2 and TRBJ2-3, with 7 bases lining up with TRBD2. J was trimmed by 5 bases and V by 6 bases; bases with no gene match: 5. The V gene's germline CDR1 is WSHSY and CDR2 SAAADI. The CDR3 spans 13 residues. CDR3 region: CASRISSGDTQYF. The CDR3 DNA sequence: TGCGCCAGCAGGATTTCTAGCGGAGATACGCAGTATTTT.

The chain carries TRBV4-1 and TRBJ1-4; D unresolved. Germline V gene sequence: CDR1 MGHRA, CDR2 YSYEKL. V was trimmed by 2 bases and J by 5 bases, leaving 9 bases between them. The CDR3 totals 14 residues. The CDR3 protein is CASSQNRANEKLFF. CDR3 DNA sequence: TGCGCCAGCAGCCAAAACCGGGCAAATGAAAAACTGTTTTTT.